The rows below give T cell receptor beta chains drawn from one sample of a study of T cells after yellow fever vaccination. From the 5' RACE reads, TCRdb called clonotypes with MiXCR, one entry per CDR3 protein. Of hundreds of thousands of distinct CDR3 sequences listed, approximately 18% were seen once; the top ten hold about 18%. Sample: PBMCs, taken before the yellow fever booster vaccination. The receptors stem from a man aged 18 to 30 who received the YFV17D yellow fever vaccine. The conserved cysteine and the conserved F or W are not part of the CDR3 here.

V,J,CDR3
TRBV12-3/TRBV12-4,TRBJ1-2,ASTTLGGWWNYGYT
TRBV19,TRBJ1-1,ASRAGGTEAF
TRBV5-1,TRBJ2-1,ASSLGTSMNEQF
TRBV7-3,TRBJ1-6,ASSSSGNSPLH
TRBV20-1,TRBJ1-5,SAILPGGTGGQPQH
TRBV20-1,TRBJ2-7,SASGVSYEQY
TRBV3-1,TRBJ2-2,ASSQEGGPGELF
TRBV15,TRBJ1-3,ATSRGRFGNTIY
TRBV7-9,TRBJ1-2,ASGRQAGKGSNYGYT
TRBV7-9,TRBJ2-5,ASSITGGVIQTQY
TRBV14,TRBJ2-1,ASSRPEGSGVSPYNEQF
TRBV7-2,TRBJ2-3,ASSLAGGGDTQY
TRBV10-3,TRBJ2-1,ASMTSGGANEQF
TRBV11-2,TRBJ2-5,ASSFGGQGQETQY
TRBV7-9,TRBJ2-1,ASSFDEQF
TRBV20-1,TRBJ2-5,SAGPLLVGGTQY
TRBV7-2,TRBJ2-1,ASSTGTGGGEQF
TRBV12-3/TRBV12-4,TRBJ2-7,ASSLAGETYEQY
TRBV7-2,TRBJ2-5,ASSQTWGQETQY
TRBV7-8,TRBJ2-5,ASSSLGGSGETQY
TRBV10-3,TRBJ2-5,AIYWGQETQY
TRBV20-1,TRBJ2-7,SAGVMSYEQY
TRBV5-1,TRBJ1-2,ASSLEVQGIYGYT
TRBV5-1,TRBJ2-6,ASSPQGTGANVLT
TRBV7-2,TRBJ2-1,ASSLGSGVYNEQF
TRBV15,TRBJ1-5,ATSLGGGIQPQH
TRBV18,TRBJ1-5,ASSPGQNSNQPQH
TRBV29-1,TRBJ2-3,SVVWNTDTQY
TRBV11-2,TRBJ1-1,ASSLVPGQIEAF